The next 5 T cell receptor beta chains were all read from a single sample in a study of OX40 agonist ivuxolimab in advanced cancers. Assay used: immunoSEQ multiplex PCR; TCRdb lists only in-frame clones, some missing. The repertoire holds 55,000 to 90,000 clones, with 86% as singletons. Sequenced material: CD4+ or CD8+ T cells sorted from blood, taken in a trial of the OX40 agonist ivuxolimab. The receptors shown here come from an adult with an advanced solid tumor such as melanoma, head and neck, liver or kidney cancer.

This chain connects TRBV7-9 to TRBJ2-5; TRBD1 aligns across 7 bases. Germline CDR1 reads SEHNR; CDR2 reads FQNEAQ (reference sequence). V dropped 3 bases and J dropped 4; count of bases not matched to a gene: 8. This CDR3 is 15 amino acids long. The CDR3 is CASSLTGRVAETQYF. In nucleotides, the CDR3 is TGTGCCAGCAGCTTGACAGGGAGAGTAGCAGAGACCCAGTACTTC. The full variable domain, with the rest looked up from reference TRBV7-9 and TRBJ2-5, is DTGVSQNPRHKITKRGQNVTFRCDPISEHNRLYWYRQTLGQGPEFLTYFQNEAQLEKSRLLSDRFSAERPKGSFSTLEIQRTEQGDSAMYLCASSLTGRVAETQYFGPGTRLLVL.

The chain has TRBV5-6 and TRBJ1-2; TRBD1 is a possible D gene (6 bases). Deletions cut 2 bases from V and 8 bases from J, with 16 bases between. CDR3 length: 14 amino acids. Germline V gene data show CDR1 as SGHDT and CDR2 as YYEEEE. CDR3 in DNA: TGTGCCAGCAGCTTATTTGGACAGACTAGGGGCTACACCTTC. It codes for CASSLFGQTRGYTF.

J is TRBJ2-7 and V is TRBV11-2; no definite D call. Germline CDR1 and CDR2: SGHAT and FQNNGV. The V and J ends lost 4 bases and 0 bases respectively, with 4 bases between them. This CDR3 comprises 12 residues. The CDR3 loop reads CASSWNSYEQYF. The CDR3, as DNA: TGTGCCAGCAGCTGGAACTCCTACGAGCAGTACTTC. The full variable domain, in which reference TRBV11-2 and TRBJ2-7 provide the parts outside the CDR3, is EAGVAQSPRYKIIEKRQSVAFWCNPISGHATLYWYQQILGQGPKLLIQFQNNGVVDDSQLPKDRFSAERLKGVDSTLKIQPAKLEDSAVYLCASSWNSYEQYFGPGTRLTVT.

This chain links TRBV5-5 with TRBJ2-7, with 8 bases lining up with TRBD2. The CDR3 covers 12 residues. The V gene's germline CDR1 is SGHKS and CDR2 YYEKEE (reference sequence). Germline trimming cut 6 bases from V and 2 bases from J; bases unmatched to any gene: 1. For the CDR3, the DNA is TGTGCCAGCACCGGGGGGGCCTACGAGCAGTACTTC. Translated: CASTGGAYEQYF.

This clone was recorded once. This sequence joins TRBV7-9 and TRBJ1-3; D perhaps matches TRBD1 (6 bases). V lost 3 bases and J lost 1, with 13 bases in between. The CDR3 runs to 16 residues. Germline V CDR1 and CDR2: SEHNR, FQNEAQ (reference sequence). The CDR3, as DNA: TGTGCCAGCAGCTTTGAGGGGGGTCCTTCTGGAAACACCATATATTTT. This gives the protein CASSFEGGPSGNTIYF. Full variable domain (outside the CDR3, taken from reference TRBV7-9 and TRBJ1-3): DTGVSQNPRHKITKRGQNVTFRCDPISEHNRLYWYRQTLGQGPEFLTYFQNEAQLEKSRLLSDRFSAERPKGSFSTLEIQRTEQGDSAMYLCASSFEGGPSGNTIYFGEGSWLTVV.